What follows describes a single TCR beta chain. Only in-frame clones appear in the TCRdb table, and some are missing; sequencing was by immunoSEQ multiplex PCR. In the table there are nearly 250,000 clones, almost 85% of which are singletons. This record comes from a study of blood T cell repertoires in COVID-19. Study as a whole: Spain, Italy and the United States supplied samples that represented acute and convalescent COVID-19.

V was trimmed by 10 bases and J by 7 bases, leaving 23 bases between them. CDR3 length: 15 amino acids. CDR1 is MNHEY, CDR2 SVGAGI, per germline. The sample consisted of PBMCs or T cells enriched from blood (not recorded which). The rearrangement uses TRBV6-5 and TRBJ2-1, with a tentative D call TRBD2 (5 bases). This clonotype was obtained from a woman between 50 and 59 years old with acute COVID-19. The CDR3 reads CATAPVGSLGNEQFF. For the CDR3, the DNA is TGTGCCACCGCCCCAGTGGGGAGCTTGGGGAATGAGCAGTTCTTC.